The present TCR beta chain was sequenced within a study of identical twins. Healthy Caucasian donors formed the entire cohort. V was cut by 7 bases and J by 6 bases, with 17 bases left in between. CDR3 length: 14 residues. Germline-derived CDR1 and CDR2 are MNHNS and SASEGT. Through template switching, a universal primer site was introduced, and the cDNA contained unique molecular identifiers. MiXCR was run by TCRdb on the 5' RACE reads, yielding one entry per CDR3 protein. The data show roughly 290,000 distinct CDR3 sequences, with less than 9% seen just once and over 2% held by the top ten. This clonotype has at least ten counts. The same sample was also used in a study of yellow fever vaccine responses in identical twins.

The sequenced material came from memory (CD45RO+) T cells sorted from blood. V and J are TRBV6-1 and TRBJ2-3; possibly TRBD2 for D (7 bases). The receptor comes from a woman aged 18-29 years in good health. The CDR3: CASTLGGPGDTQYF. CDR3 bases: TGTGCCAGCACTCTCGGGGGGCCAGGCGATACGCAGTATTTT.